This T cell receptor (beta chain) was captured by sequencing in a study of regulatory T cells in long-lasting Graves disease. General observations from the study: With persistent disease, TRBV28, TRBJ1-2 and TRBJ2-5 were the favored segments. Owing to a sample size that was small, accuracy may have been reduced. Newly diagnosed patients had higher TCR diversity than persistent Graves' patients did.

Time point: persistent/refractory GD, antithyroid drugs over 5 years with positive TRAb. The authors made the TCR library using RNA they extracted from PBMCs. Roughly 8.6 milliliters of peripheral blood were drawn into EDTA tubes. Concerning this clonotype: What it recognizes is unknown.

Per the germline V gene, CDR1 is SGHDT and CDR2 is YYEEEE. The CDR3 runs 14 residues. After removal of 2 bases from V and 4 bases from J, the junction contained 2 bases not matched to a gene. Construction of the TCR beta libraries employed iRepertoire HTBI primers in conjunction with Arm-PCR of CDR3 regions. TCRdb fed the multiplex PCR reads into MiXCR, producing one record per CDR3 protein. The data hold roughly 400,000 distinct CDR3 sequences, with less than 25% observed a single time. This TCR came from a female donor with Graves disease. V is TRBV5-6 and J is TRBJ2-3, with 9 bases matching TRBD2. The sequencing here drew on peripheral blood mononuclear cells (PBMCs), taken when the disease was refractory, from a patient treated with antithyroid drugs. The CDR3 protein is CASSFLAGADTQYF. The DNA for the CDR3 is TGTGCCAGCAGCTTTTTAGCGGGAGCAGATACGCAGTATTTT.